The rows below give T cell receptor beta chains drawn from one sample of a study of CD8+CD57+ T cells in acquired aplastic anemia. TCRdb re-called the reads through MiXCR, storing one row per CDR3 protein. The table shows a few hundred thousand distinct CDR3 sequences, with 45% to 65% occurring only once. The sample consisted of sorted CD4+, CD8+, or CD8+CD57+ T cells (not recorded which) from PBMCs. The receptors derive from a human donor with aplastic anemia. The CDR3 runs from the conserved cysteine through the conserved F or W. A D gene is named only where the DNA matches it firmly. The listing skips clone size in some rows; elsewhere it reads once, few, many or a size class.

v_call	d_call	clone_size	j_call	cdr3_aa	cdr3_nt
TRBV20-1	.	many	TRBJ2-3	CSARWGIYNEQYF	TGCAGTGCTAGGTGGGGGATCTACAATGAGCAGTATTTT
TRBV15	TRBD1	.	TRBJ2-7	CATRTGVAYEQYF	TGTGCCACCCGGACAGGGGTTGCCTACGAGCAGTACTTC
TRBV20-1	.	.	TRBJ2-3	CSARLAGTDTQYF	TGCAGTGCTAGACTGGCTGGCACAGATACGCAGTATTTT
TRBV24-1	TRBD2	.	TRBJ2-3	CATNVAGGGPDTQYF	TGTGCCACCAATGTAGCGGGGGGCGGACCAGATACGCAGTATTTT
TRBV9	TRBD1	many	TRBJ1-5	CASSVRRTGAVPNQPQHF	TGTGCCAGCAGCGTAAGGAGGACAGGGGCCGTCCCCAATCAGCCCCAGCATTTT
TRBV7-2	.	.	TRBJ1-2	CASSTRTEGYGYTF	TGTGCCAGCAGCACCCGGACAGAGGGCTATGGCTACACCTTC
TRBV29-1	.	.	TRBJ2-7	CSVGARGSYYEQYF	TGCAGCGTCGGAGCCAGGGGATCTTACTACGAGCAGTACTTC
TRBV7-8	.	.	TRBJ2-2	CASSLFTPGNTGELFF	TGTGCCAGCAGCTTATTTACTCCAGGGAACACCGGGGAGCTGTTTTTT
TRBV10-2	TRBD2	many	TRBJ2-1	CASRLAGGTYNEQFF	TGCGCCAGCAGATTAGCGGGAGGTACCTACAATGAGCAGTTCTTC
TRBV5-1	TRBD1	.	TRBJ2-5	CASCQDRVGRETQYF	TGCGCCAGCTGCCAGGACAGGGTTGGAAGGGAGACCCAGTACTTC
TRBV5-1	TRBD1	.	TRBJ1-1	CASSLDGTGNTEAFF	TGCGCCAGCAGCCTAGACGGGACAGGGAACACTGAAGCTTTCTTT
TRBV24-1	.	.	TRBJ2-3	CATSDLRGTDTQYF	TGTGCCACCAGTGATTTGAGAGGCACAGATACGCAGTATTTT
TRBV7-9	.	few	TRBJ2-1	CASSPTGRRRSYNEQFF	TGTGCCAGCAGCCCTACGGGACGGCGGCGAAGCTACAATGAGCAGTTCTTC
TRBV20-1	.	.	TRBJ2-7	CSARAPNSYEQYF	TGCAGTGCTAGAGCCCCTAACTCCTACGAGCAGTACTTC
TRBV6-5	TRBD1	.	TRBJ2-7	CASSYAGGIYEQYF	TGTGCCAGCAGTTACGCAGGGGGCATCTACGAGCAGTACTTC
TRBV12-3/TRBV12-4	.	many	TRBJ2-1	CASSLLNRQYNEQFF	TGTGCCAGCAGTTTGTTGAACAGACAGTACAATGAGCAGTTCTTC
TRBV25-1	.	.	TRBJ2-7	CASSERGAGGGRQYF	TGTGCCAGCAGTGAACGGGGGGCTGGGGGCGGACGGCAGTACTTC
TRBV24-1	TRBD2	.	TRBJ2-7	CATGLAGAHEQYF	TGTGCCACCGGTCTAGCGGGAGCCCACGAGCAGTACTTC
TRBV7-8	.	.	TRBJ2-1	CASSPIANEQFF	TGTGCCAGCAGCCCCATTGCCAATGAGCAGTTCTTC
TRBV9	TRBD2	once	TRBJ2-5	CASSALAGGRKETQYF	TGTGCCAGCAGCGCCCTAGCGGGGGGCAGAAAAGAGACCCAGTACTTC
TRBV20-1	.	.	TRBJ1-1	CSATPSSWRGEAFF	TGCAGTGCTACCCCCAGTTCCTGGCGGGGTGAAGCTTTCTTT
TRBV5-1	TRBD1	.	TRBJ1-2	CASTPGRTGVGYGYTF	TGCGCCAGCACCCCGGGGCGCACAGGGGTGGGCTATGGCTACACCTTC
TRBV7-2	.	.	TRBJ1-1	CASSLDGINTEAFF	TGTGCCAGCAGCTTAGACGGAATAAACACTGAAGCTTTCTTT
TRBV7-2	TRBD1	.	TRBJ2-1	CASAVGTANNEQFF	TGTGCCAGCGCGGTAGGGACAGCTAACAATGAGCAGTTCTTC
TRBV19	.	.	TRBJ2-7	CASSMRVVDEQYF	TGTGCCAGTAGTATGCGGGTGGTCGACGAGCAGTACTTC
TRBV29-1	TRBD1	.	TRBJ2-7	CSVVGQSYEQYF	TGCAGCGTTGTGGGACAGTCCTACGAGCAGTACTTC
TRBV5-6	.	once	TRBJ1-1	CASSITRGNTEAFF	TGTGCCAGCAGCATTACAAGGGGGAACACTGAAGCTTTCTTT
TRBV12-5	.	few	TRBJ2-7	CASSSVGYEQYF	TGTGCCAGCAGTTCGGTGGGGTACGAGCAGTACTTC
TRBV12-3/TRBV12-4	TRBD1	.	TRBJ2-2	CASSRTGTGEPFF	TGTGCCAGCAGTCGGACAGGGACCGGGGAGCCGTTTTTT
TRBV2	TRBD1	.	TRBJ1-6	CASREHRGTSPLHF	TGTGCCAGCAGAGAACACAGGGGTACCTCACCCCTCCACTTT
TRBV7-3	.	.	TRBJ2-2	CASSPLDTETGELFF	TGTGCCAGCAGCCCCCTAGACACCGAGACCGGGGAGCTGTTTTTT
TRBV2	.	.	TRBJ2-5	CASSVGTSPETQYF	TGTGCCAGCAGTGTTGGCACCTCCCCAGAGACCCAGTACTTC
TRBV20-1	.	few	TRBJ2-6	CSASRGHRLTF	TGCAGTGCAAGCCGGGGACACCGACTGACTTTC
TRBV29-1	.	.	TRBJ2-3	CSVEGAAPDTQYF	TGCAGCGTTGAAGGGGCGGCGCCCGATACGCAGTATTTT
TRBV19	.	.	TRBJ2-2	CASTGTGELFF	TGTGCCAGTACGGGCACCGGGGAGCTGTTTTTT
TRBV6-1	.	many	TRBJ2-1	CASRPSLAGEQFF	TGTGCCAGCAGACCTTCCCTAGCAGGGGAGCAGTTCTTC
TRBV6-5	TRBD1	.	TRBJ2-7	CASSYWTGPYEQYF	TGTGCCAGCAGTTACTGGACAGGGCCCTACGAGCAGTACTTC
TRBV2	TRBD1	.	TRBJ2-1	CASRRVIEGAGNEQFF	TGTGCCAGCCGCCGGGTTATAGAGGGGGCAGGCAATGAGCAGTTCTTC
TRBV2	.	.	TRBJ1-4	CASRANEKLFF	TGTGCCAGCAGGGCCAATGAAAAACTGTTTTTT
TRBV20-1	TRBD2	.	TRBJ2-1	CSARGGGLRNEQFF	TGCAGTGCTAGAGGCGGGGGGCTTCGAAATGAGCAGTTCTTC
TRBV5-5	TRBD2	many	TRBJ2-3	CASSLRQGGDTQYF	TGTGCCAGCAGCTTGAGGCAGGGAGGGGATACGCAGTATTTT
TRBV20-1	.	.	TRBJ2-5	CSARASTGTVKETQYF	TGCAGTGCTAGAGCTTCTACCGGGACTGTGAAAGAGACCCAGTACTTC
TRBV6-5	.	many	TRBJ2-3	CASSRDGTDTQYF	TGTGCCAGCAGCCGCGACGGCACAGATACGCAGTATTTT
TRBV24-1	TRBD1	.	TRBJ2-5	CATSDGTGRETQYF	TGTGCCACCAGTGATGGGACAGGGCGGGAGACCCAGTACTTC
TRBV19	.	once	TRBJ2-7	CASSIGGLSYEQYF	TGTGCCAGTAGTATCGGGGGGCTCTCCTACGAGCAGTACTTC
TRBV2	.	.	TRBJ1-2	CASSELARSYGYTF	TGTGCCAGCAGTGAATTAGCCCGGAGCTATGGCTACACCTTC
TRBV10-3	.	once	TRBJ1-1	CAISALDTGGTEAFF	TGTGCCATCAGTGCATTGGACACGGGAGGAACTGAAGCTTTCTTT
TRBV7-2	TRBD2	.	TRBJ2-5	CASSLMRGGETQYF	TGTGCCAGCAGCTTAATGCGGGGGGGGGAGACCCAGTACTTC
TRBV10-3	TRBD1	.	TRBJ1-6	CAISGSRGHSPLHF	TGTGCCATCAGTGGGAGCAGGGGGCATTCACCCCTCCACTTT
TRBV6-5	.	.	TRBJ2-5	CASSSGEETQYF	TGTGCCAGCAGTTCGGGGGAAGAGACCCAGTACTTC
TRBV7-2	.	few	TRBJ1-2	CASSLEGDGYTF	TGTGCCAGCAGCTTAGAGGGGGATGGCTACACCTTC
TRBV2	TRBD1	.	TRBJ1-2	CASSTLPQGDGYTF	TGTGCCAGCAGTACCCTCCCACAGGGGGACGGCTACACCTTC
TRBV20-1	.	many	TRBJ2-3	CSAPSRTDTQYF	TGCAGTGCTCCCTCGCGCACAGATACGCAGTATTTT
TRBV20-1	.	once	TRBJ2-7	CSASGISSYEQCF	TGCAGTGCTAGCGGGATTAGCTCCTACGAGCAGTGCTTC